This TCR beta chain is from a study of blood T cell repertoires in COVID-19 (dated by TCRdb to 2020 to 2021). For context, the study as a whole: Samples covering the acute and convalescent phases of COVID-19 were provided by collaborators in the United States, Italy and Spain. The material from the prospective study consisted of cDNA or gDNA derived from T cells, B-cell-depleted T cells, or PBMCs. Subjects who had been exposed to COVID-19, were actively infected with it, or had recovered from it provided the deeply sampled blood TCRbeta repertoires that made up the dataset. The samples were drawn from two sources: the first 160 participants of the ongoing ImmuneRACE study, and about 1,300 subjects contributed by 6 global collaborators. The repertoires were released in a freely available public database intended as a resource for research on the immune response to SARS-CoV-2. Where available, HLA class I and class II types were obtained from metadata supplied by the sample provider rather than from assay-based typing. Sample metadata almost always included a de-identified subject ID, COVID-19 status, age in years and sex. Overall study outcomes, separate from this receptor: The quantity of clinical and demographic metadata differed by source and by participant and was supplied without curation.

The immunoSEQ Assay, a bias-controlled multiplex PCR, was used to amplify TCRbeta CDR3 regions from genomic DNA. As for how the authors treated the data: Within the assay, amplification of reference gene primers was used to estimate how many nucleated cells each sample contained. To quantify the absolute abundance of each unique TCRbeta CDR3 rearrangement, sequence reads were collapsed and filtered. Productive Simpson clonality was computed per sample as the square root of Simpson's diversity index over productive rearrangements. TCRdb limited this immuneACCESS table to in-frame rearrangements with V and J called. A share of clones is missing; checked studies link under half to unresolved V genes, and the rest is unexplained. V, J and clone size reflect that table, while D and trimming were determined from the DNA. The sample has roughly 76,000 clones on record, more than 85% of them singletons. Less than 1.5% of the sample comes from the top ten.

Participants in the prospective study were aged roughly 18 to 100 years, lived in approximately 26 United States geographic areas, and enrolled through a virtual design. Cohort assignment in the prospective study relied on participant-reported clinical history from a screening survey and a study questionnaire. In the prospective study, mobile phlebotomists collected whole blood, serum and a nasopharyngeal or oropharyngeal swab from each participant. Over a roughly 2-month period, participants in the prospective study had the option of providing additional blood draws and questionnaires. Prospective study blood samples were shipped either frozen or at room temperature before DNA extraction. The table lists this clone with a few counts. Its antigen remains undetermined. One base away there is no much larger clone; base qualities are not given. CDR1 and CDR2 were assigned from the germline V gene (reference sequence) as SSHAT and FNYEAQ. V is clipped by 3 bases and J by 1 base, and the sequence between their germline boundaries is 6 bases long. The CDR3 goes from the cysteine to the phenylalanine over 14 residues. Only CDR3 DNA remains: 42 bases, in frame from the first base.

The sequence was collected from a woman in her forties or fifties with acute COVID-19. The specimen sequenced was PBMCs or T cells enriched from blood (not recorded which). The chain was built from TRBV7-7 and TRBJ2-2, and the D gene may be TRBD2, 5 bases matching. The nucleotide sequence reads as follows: TGTGCCAGCAGCTTGGGAGTGAACACCGGGGAGCTGTTTTTT. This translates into CASSLGVNTGELFF.